The 17 T cell receptor beta chains below all came from one sample that was sequenced in a study of T cell repertoires in cytomegalovirus infection (dated by TCRdb to the late 2010s). Reading the label with the study, this specimen's treatment or condition is: in vitro stimulation with specific CMV peptide epitopes to enrich CMV-specific T cells. The antigens for these receptors are not known. Sequencing instrument: Illumina HiSeq 1500. TCRdb's own reprocessing of the public reads used fastp at Q25 and MiXCR and kept productive beta chains. Rows merge per CDR3 protein into single entries with the most common DNA and genes. The sample table lists about 920,000 distinct CDR3 sequences, less than 40% of them with a count of one. Roughly an eighth of the sample lies in the top ten. The sequences come from cultured CD8+ T cells from PBMCs, collected from culture after CMV antigen stimulation. The receptors shown here come from a human donor in good health (CMV status not recorded). Some clones in this sample may be carry-over from other donors' samples.

Comment on this clonotype: This clone may be a read error of a much larger clone one base away. The chain has TRBV7-2 and TRBJ2-5; a weak D match, TRBD2 (5 bases). The CDR3 loop spans 19 amino acids. The germline V gene encodes CDR1 SGHTA and CDR2 FQGNSA. The CDR3 DNA sequence: TGTGTCAGCAGCTTAGCTTGGACCGTCCTGGAGGAGGACCAAGAGACCCAGTACTTC. Amino acids: CVSSLAWTVLEEDQETQYF.

V is TRBV25-1 and J is TRBJ2-6; D is uncertain. This CDR3 comprises 13 residues. The germline gives CDR1 MGHDK, CDR2 SYGVNS. With 0 bases removed from V and 3 bases from J, the gap between germline ends came to 0 bases. The CDR3 region has the DNA TGTGCCAGCAGTGAATATGGGGCCAACGTCCTGACTTTC. It codes for CASSEYGANVLTF.

The table lists this clonotype with a few counts. V gene TRBV6-1 combines with J gene TRBJ2-5; 8 nucleotides line up with TRBD1. Looked up from germline, CDR1 is MNHNS and CDR2 is SASEGT. The CDR3 is made up of 14 amino acids. After removal of 6 bases from V and 5 bases from J, the junction contained 8 bases not matched to a gene. The chain's CDR3 is CASRPRGRWETQYF. The CDR3 DNA reads TGTGCCAGCAGACCCAGGGGGCGCTGGGAGACCCAGTACTTC.

This chain links TRBV12-5 with TRBJ1-6; D gene unclear. The CDR3 loop spans 15 amino acids. Germline loops: CDR1 LGHNT, CDR2 FRNRAP. Trimming took off 8 bases at V and 4 bases at J, with 15 bases between the two ends. Written as DNA, the CDR3 is TGTGCTAGTCAACCGATCCTCGGGTATAATTCACCCCTCCACTTT. It codes for CASQPILGYNSPLHF.

This clonotype was detected a few times. The chain has TRBV29-1 and TRBJ1-2; 8 bases are a match to TRBD1. The CDR3 sequence is 15 residues long. V lost 6 bases to trimming and J lost 1 base; unmatched junction nucleotides: 10. CDR1 and CDR2 (germline): SQVTM, ANQGSEA. This chain's CDR3 is CSVERQGMRNYGYTF. The CDR3 DNA reads as TGCAGCGTCGAGAGACAGGGGATGCGTAACTATGGCTACACCTTC.

Details on this clonotype: At one end, the junction sequence differs from germline, possibly due to a read error. The genes are TRBV7-6 and TRBJ2-1; TRBD1 agrees at 8 bases. The CDR3 extends over 14 amino acids. Germline CDR1 SGHVS, CDR2 FNYEAQ. DNA for the CDR3: TGTACCAGCAGCCTCGACAGGGGTCTGGATGAGCAGTTCTTC. This translates into CTSSLDRGLDEQFF.

In this sample, this clonotype turned up many times. The chain uses TRBV7-8 and TRBJ1-2; perhaps TRBD1 as D (5 bases). This CDR3 region has 16 residues. V lost 1 base and J 1 base, leaving 13 bases between the germline ends. Germline CDR1 reads SGHVS; CDR2 reads FQNEAQ. Here the CDR3 DNA reads TGTGCCAGCAGCTTAGTGCGCCGCGGGGGTAACTATGGCTACACCTTC. It yields the protein CASSLVRRGGNYGYTF.

The chain carries TRBV7-9 and TRBJ2-7; D gene uncertain. The CDR3 length is 14 residues. Germline CDR1 SEHNR, CDR2 FQNEAQ (reference sequence). Trimming stripped 2 bases from V and 2 bases from J, with 10 bases between. CDR3 in amino acids: CASSLRAGPYEQYF. In DNA form, the CDR3 reads TGTGCCAGCAGCTTAAGGGCAGGACCCTACGAGCAGTACTTC.

The rearrangement joins TRBV7-9 to TRBJ1-6; D is unresolved. V lost 4 bases, J lost 7 bases, and 8 bases lay in between. Germline-derived CDR1 and CDR2 are SEHNR and FQNEAQ (reference sequence). The CDR3 length is 13 residues. The CDR3 DNA is TGTGCCAGCAGCTCGGACGGGAATTCACCCCTCCACTTT. Protein sequence: CASSSDGNSPLHF.

In this sample, this clonotype turned up a few times. V gene TRBV12-3 or TRBV12-4 combines with J gene TRBJ2-7; 12 bases map to TRBD2. The CDR3 sequence is 16 residues long. The V gene end was trimmed by 7 bases and the J gene end by 2 bases; junction bases not matched to a gene: 9. CDR3 sequence (DNA): TGTGCCAGCACCAACCTAGCGGGGGGGCCAACCTACGAGCAGTACTTC. Translated, it gives CASTNLAGGPTYEQYF.

With respect to this clonotype: A read error may explain this, as a much larger clone is one base away. The gene calls are TRBV12-3 or TRBV12-4 and TRBJ2-2, with a tentative D call TRBD1 (6 bases). The CDR3 is made up of 16 amino acids. Trimming took off 5 bases at V and 3 bases at J, with 16 bases between the two ends. This CDR3 reads CASSPYRAPDTGELFF. The CDR3 nucleotides are TGTGCCAGCAGTCCTTACAGGGCCCCGGACACCGGGGAGCTGTTTTTT.

Many counts were recorded for this clonotype. The V gene is TRBV6-5, the J gene TRBJ2-1; 8 nucleotides agree with TRBD1. Germline trimming cut 3 bases from V and 3 bases from J; bases unmatched to any gene: 4. Germline CDR1 reads MNHEY; CDR2 reads SVGAGI. The CDR3 has 15 residues. CDR3 DNA: TGTGCCAGCAGTTATTCCGGGACAGGCTACAATGAGCAGTTCTTC. Translation gives CASSYSGTGYNEQFF.

This clonotype has a handful of counts. The chain recombines TRBV4-1 with TRBJ1-1; D remains unclear. The CDR3 sequence is 15 residues long. V gave up 2 bases and J gave up 0 bases, with 10 bases separating them. Germline V CDR1 and CDR2: MGHRA, YSYEKL. The CDR3 is CASSQYRGLNTEAFF. CDR3 bases: TGCGCCAGCAGCCAATATCGGGGTCTGAACACTGAAGCTTTCTTT.

The chain couples TRBV4-1 to TRBJ2-1; 8 nucleotides line up with TRBD2. Germline assignment: CDR1 MGHRA and CDR2 YSYEKL. The CDR3 length is 19 residues. The ends lost 7 bases at V and 0 bases at J; junction bases unmatched: 17. CDR3 protein: CASTPGGGYEFSSYNEQFF. The CDR3, as DNA: TGCGCCAGCACCCCTGGCGGGGGGTACGAATTTAGCTCCTACAATGAGCAGTTCTTC.

V gene TRBV27 combines with J gene TRBJ2-1; either TRBD1 or TRBD2 may supply D (5 bases each). Germline CDR1 is MNHEY and CDR2 is SMNVEV (reference sequence). This CDR3 has 16 amino acids. Trimming cost V 2 bases and J 0 bases, with 11 bases left between them. The CDR3 bases are TGTGCCAGCAGTTTAGTGGGGGAGAGCTCCTACAATGAGCAGTTCTTC. As protein: CASSLVGESSYNEQFF.

This clonotype appeared a few times. The chain uses TRBV7-8 and TRBJ1-2, with 7 nucleotides matching TRBD1. V was pared by 1 base and J by 6 bases, with 5 bases of the junction left unmatched. The CDR3 runs 14 residues. From germline, CDR1 is SGHVS and CDR2 FQNEAQ. CDR3 residues: CASSLVGGEDGYTF. The CDR3 nucleotides are TGTGCCAGCAGCTTAGTAGGGGGCGAAGATGGCTACACCTTC.

The V and J genes are TRBV20-1 and TRBJ2-7; 10 nucleotides agree with TRBD2. Germline V gene data show CDR1 as DFQATT and CDR2 as SNEGSKA (reference sequence). This CDR3 spans 14 amino acids. V was clipped by 3 bases and J by 5 bases; unmatched bases: 7. Here the CDR3 DNA reads TGCAGTGCTAGGAAGCGGGGGGGCTGGGACGAGCAGTACTTC. Translating gives CSARKRGGWDEQYF.